The rows below give T cell receptor beta chains drawn from one sample of a study of T cells after yellow fever vaccination. TCRdb recomputed calls from the 5' RACE reads with MiXCR, one row per CDR3 protein. Counted here are 250,000 to 300,000 distinct CDR3 sequences, around 4.9% occurring once; the ten biggest clones make up under 3.5%. This material consisted of CD4+ T cells sorted from PBMCs, taken on the day of the yellow fever booster vaccination. The receptor source for this set is a man in his late teens or twenties who received the YFV17D yellow fever vaccine. Both conserved end residues are trimmed from each CDR3.

j_call: TRBJ1-5
v_call: TRBV6-6
cdr3_aa: ASSYGGAQQTLQPQH

j_call: TRBJ2-1
v_call: TRBV6-5
cdr3_aa: ASSRTAGTGRDEQF

j_call: TRBJ2-6
v_call: TRBV5-1
cdr3_aa: ASSLAPGWSSGANVLT

j_call: TRBJ2-6
v_call: TRBV6-1
cdr3_aa: ASSELVGRSGANVLT

j_call: TRBJ2-4
v_call: TRBV5-1
cdr3_aa: ASKGVKNIQY

j_call: TRBJ2-2
v_call: TRBV7-9
cdr3_aa: ASSPRRADTGELF

j_call: TRBJ1-5
v_call: TRBV6-5
cdr3_aa: ASSYTGDNQPQH

j_call: TRBJ2-4
v_call: TRBV6-1
cdr3_aa: ASSPLLRPAGQPKRAKNIQY

j_call: TRBJ1-1
v_call: TRBV12-3/TRBV12-4
cdr3_aa: ASSRLQGDTEAF

j_call: TRBJ2-5
v_call: TRBV4-3
cdr3_aa: ASSQDWSRARPQETQY

j_call: TRBJ1-1
v_call: TRBV7-2
cdr3_aa: ASSRPGTGKEAF

j_call: TRBJ2-7
v_call: TRBV7-2
cdr3_aa: ASSLAGSGAGYEQY

j_call: TRBJ2-5
v_call: TRBV5-3
cdr3_aa: ARREASTGPYQETQY

j_call: TRBJ2-6
v_call: TRBV6-5
cdr3_aa: ASRTGQPSGANVLT

j_call: TRBJ1-5
v_call: TRBV4-3
cdr3_aa: ASSQDNRVQPQH

j_call: TRBJ1-2
v_call: TRBV6-2/TRBV6-3
cdr3_aa: ASSSPYGYT

j_call: TRBJ2-7
v_call: TRBV15
cdr3_aa: ATSRGGGISSYEQY

j_call: TRBJ2-1
v_call: TRBV9
cdr3_aa: ASSASGFEQF

j_call: TRBJ2-3
v_call: TRBV4-1
cdr3_aa: ASSQATGDTDTQY

j_call: TRBJ2-1
v_call: TRBV11-1
cdr3_aa: ASSRQGRSYNEQF

j_call: TRBJ2-5
v_call: TRBV7-2
cdr3_aa: ASSLELVVDRVY

j_call: TRBJ2-1
v_call: TRBV15
cdr3_aa: ATSRDRGWDNEQF

j_call: TRBJ1-5
v_call: TRBV6-1
cdr3_aa: ASSEVPYQPQH

j_call: TRBJ2-3
v_call: TRBV10-3
cdr3_aa: AISGRQGASTDTQY